The 9 T cell receptor beta chains below come from one sample, sequenced in a study of T cell responses to AZD1222 COVID-19 vaccine. Data came from immunoSEQ multiplex PCR; TCRdb stores just in-frame clones and leaves some out. Of about 130,000 clones listed, about 82% were seen once; the top ten hold more than 7.5%. The sequencing here drew on peripheral blood, taken 28 days after the second dose of the MenACWY control vaccine. These receptor sequences come from an adult who received the MenACWY meningococcal vaccine as a control.

The chain joins TRBV5-1 to TRBJ1-5; D is undetermined. This CDR3 is built from 15 residues. The V end lost 4 bases, the J end lost 1 base, and 12 bases lay between the germline ends. Per germline, CDR1 SGHRS and CDR2 YFSETQ. The CDR3 nucleotides are TGCGCCAGCAGCAAGGACCCGGGGAGCAATCAGCCCCAGCATTTT. Encoded protein: CASSKDPGSNQPQHF.

The chain combines TRBV6-5 with TRBJ1-5; TRBD1 matches 8 bases. Germline CDR1 MNHEY, CDR2 SVGAGI. Germline trimming cut 5 bases from V and 4 bases from J; bases unmatched to any gene: 4. The CDR3 is 14 amino acids. The CDR3 coding sequence is TGTGCCAGCAGTCAGGACAGGGAGAATCAGCCCCAGCATTTT. Encoded protein: CASSQDRENQPQHF.

The CDR3 loop reads CASSLAGAGGHNEQFF. CDR3 coding DNA: TGTGCCAGCAGCTTGGCTGGAGCGGGAGGACACAATGAGCAGTTCTTC. The chain has TRBV7-9 and TRBJ2-1; 9 bases line up with TRBD2. The ends lost 3 bases at V and 5 bases at J; junction bases unmatched: 8. This CDR3 has 16 amino acids. Germline CDR1 is SEHNR and CDR2 is FQNEAQ (reference sequence).

This clone came up once. This chain links TRBV5-6 with TRBJ2-7; D uncertain. The CDR3 extends over 13 amino acids. Trimming stripped 0 bases from V and 5 bases from J, with 9 bases between. Germline CDR1 is SGHDT and CDR2 is YYEEEE. In nucleotides, the CDR3 is TGTGCCAGCAGCTTGGCGGCGGACCACGAGCAGTACTTC. This sequence encodes CASSLAADHEQYF. The variable domain in full, with the rest retrieved from reference TRBV5-6 and TRBJ2-7, is DAGVTQSPTHLIKTRGQQVTLRCSPKSGHDTVSWYQQALGQGPQFIFQYYEEEERQRGNFPDRFSGHQFPNYSSELNVNALLLGDSALYLCASSLAADHEQYFGPGTRLTVT.

The CDR3: CASSYAGYIQETQYF. The CDR3 bases are TGCGCCAGCAGCTACGCGGGCTACATCCAAGAGACCCAGTACTTC. The genes are TRBV5-1 and TRBJ2-5, with D possibly being TRBD2 (5 bases). The CDR3 totals 15 residues. Per germline, CDR1 SGHRS and CDR2 YFSETQ. The V and J ends lost 3 bases and 1 base respectively, with 13 bases between them.

The gene calls are TRBV10-3 and TRBJ1-1; D is perhaps TRBD1 (6 bases). Per germline, CDR1 ENHRY and CDR2 SYGVKD. CDR3 length: 16 amino acids. V was clipped by 3 bases and J by 1 base, with 15 bases between them. The CDR3: CAISDPGTRGNTEAFF. CDR3 bases: TGTGCCATCAGTGATCCCGGGACAAGGGGGAACACTGAAGCTTTCTTT.

The V and J genes are TRBV5-1 and TRBJ1-2; 8 nucleotides align to TRBD1. The V and J ends lost 3 bases and 8 bases, in that order; junction bases with no gene match: 9. The length of the CDR3 is 14 residues. In germline, CDR1 is SGHRS, CDR2 YFSETQ. CDR3 protein: CASSSPDRAGGYTF. CDR3 bases: TGCGCCAGCAGCTCCCCGGACAGGGCGGGAGGCTACACCTTC.

The rearrangement uses TRBV28 and TRBJ2-1; 11 bases line up with TRBD2. V gave up 5 bases and J gave up 8 bases; unmatched junction bases: 11. The CDR3 sequence is 16 residues long. Germline V gives CDR1 MDHEN, CDR2 SYDVKM. The CDR3 reads CASSHPLAGGPDEQFF. The CDR3, as DNA: TGTGCCAGCAGTCACCCCCTAGCGGGAGGACCCGATGAGCAGTTCTTC.

The rearrangement links TRBV4-3 to TRBJ1-2, with a weak D call TRBD1 (6 bases). Germline V gives CDR1 LGHNA, CDR2 YSLEER. The CDR3 contains 15 residues. Trimming took off 4 bases at V and 9 bases at J, with 21 bases between the two ends. The CDR3 coding sequence is TGCGCCAGCAGCCGAGGAGAGGGGGGAATAGATAGCTACACCTTC. As protein: CASSRGEGGIDSYTF.